These 27 T cell receptor beta chains share one sample of origin, sequenced in a study of T cells in localized non-small cell lung cancer. Profiling relied on immunoSEQ multiplex PCR, and the TCRdb table lists in-frame clones only, not all of them. Among roughly 15,000 clones listed, 75% to 90% were seen once. The material was peripheral blood, obtained before any cancer treatment. The receptors were gathered from a woman aged 40 to 75 with stage I lung adenocarcinoma.

The chain is built from TRBV5-1 and TRBJ2-5; D call uncertain. The CDR3 has 11 residues. With 3 bases removed from V and 3 bases from J, the gap between germline ends came to 3 bases. The germline V gene encodes CDR1 SGHRS and CDR2 YFSETQ. The chain's CDR3 is CASSWKETQYF. The CDR3, as DNA: TGCGCCAGCAGCTGGAAAGAGACCCAGTACTTC.

This sequence joins TRBV4-1 and TRBJ1-2; the D is unclear. V lost 5 bases and J lost 0, with 16 bases in between. The CDR3 spans 16 residues. Germline V gene lookup returns CDR1 MGHRA and CDR2 YSYEKL. In nucleotides, the CDR3 is TGCGCCAGCAGCTCCACCCATGGACGGGCTAACTATGGCTACACCTTC. This encodes CASSSTHGRANYGYTF.

The chain employs TRBV5-4 and TRBJ1-3, with D hard to call. V was clipped by 1 base and J by 1 base, with 6 bases between them. This CDR3 region has 14 residues. In germline, CDR1 is SGHNT, CDR2 YYREEE (reference sequence). CDR3 in amino acids: CASSLTTSGNTIYF. The CDR3 DNA reads TGTGCCAGCAGCTTGACTACTTCTGGAAACACCATATATTTT.

The chain uses TRBV6-5 and TRBJ1-1, with a possible D match to TRBD1 (5 bases). The CDR3 length is 14 residues. Trimming removed 5 bases from V and 1 base from J, with 11 bases in between. Germline CDR1 MNHEY, CDR2 SVGAGI. CDR3 in amino acids: CASSEGAENTEAFF. In nucleotides, the CDR3 is TGTGCCAGCAGTGAAGGGGCGGAGAACACTGAAGCTTTCTTT.

In this sample, this clone turned up a few times. This rearrangement joins TRBV4-2 to TRBJ1-2, with TRBD1 matching over 7 bases. The ends lost 0 bases at V and 5 bases at J; junction bases unmatched: 12. CDR1 and CDR2 (germline): LGHNA, YNFKEQ. The CDR3 loop spans 17 amino acids. The CDR3 sequence is CASSQEISTGLSYGYTF. The CDR3 region has the DNA TGTGCCAGCAGCCAAGAAATTTCGACAGGGCTTTCTTATGGCTACACCTTC.

The chain employs TRBV5-4 and TRBJ2-3, with D hard to call. V was trimmed by 2 bases and J by 8 bases, leaving 15 bases between them. Germline-derived CDR1 and CDR2 are SGHNT and YYREEE (reference sequence). CDR3 length: 14 amino acids. The CDR3 region is CASSFGSSAGTQYF. The CDR3 region has the DNA TGTGCCAGCAGCTTCGGGTCGTCAGCCGGTACGCAGTATTTT. The entire variable domain, with the rest obtained from reference TRBV5-4 and TRBJ2-3, is as follows: ETGVTQSPTHLIKTRGQQVTLRCSSQSGHNTVSWYQQALGQGPQFIFQYYREEENGRGNFPPRFSGLQFPNYSSELNVNALELDDSALYLCASSFGSSAGTQYFGPGTRLTVL.

The chain uses TRBV6-5 and TRBJ1-2; the D is unclear. Trimming left V 0 bases short and J 2 bases short, with 7 bases between. Looked up from germline, CDR1 is MNHEY and CDR2 is SVGAGI. The CDR3 is 14 amino acids. The CDR3 DNA follows: TGTGCCAGCAGTTACTCCGGAGTGAACTATGGCTACACCTTC. Amino acid sequence: CASSYSGVNYGYTF.

The rearrangement links TRBV2 to TRBJ1-2; D unclear. The CDR3 has 12 residues. V was cut by 1 base and J by 10 bases, with 10 bases left in between. Germline CDR1 SNHLY, CDR2 FYNNEI. The DNA for the CDR3 is TGTGCCAGCAGTGAAGGGGCGAGAGACTACACCTTC. This sequence encodes CASSEGARDYTF.

The J gene is TRBJ2-3, the V gene TRBV6-5, with 7 nucleotides matching TRBD2. CDR1 MNHEY and CDR2 SVGAGI come from the germline V gene. V lost 5 bases to trimming and J lost 4 bases; unmatched junction nucleotides: 9. CDR3 length equals 15 residues. CDR3 nucleotides: TGTGCCAGCAGTCCTAGCGGTGTCCGCGCAGATACGCAGTATTTT. Residues: CASSPSGVRADTQYF.

V gene TRBV30 combines with J gene TRBJ2-1; either TRBD1 or TRBD2 may fit D (6 bases each). Trimming pared 4 bases from V and 9 bases from J, leaving 22 bases between. Germline V gives CDR1 GTSNPN, CDR2 SVGIG (reference sequence). This CDR3 spans 15 amino acids. The CDR3 spells CAWTVFGGTRSEQFF. Written as DNA, the CDR3 is TGTGCCTGGACCGTATTTGGGGGGACACGCAGTGAGCAGTTCTTC.

The chain employs TRBV7-3 and TRBJ1-1, with D hard to call. Germline loops: CDR1 SGHTA, CDR2 FQGTGA. The CDR3 is 10 amino acids. The ends were cut back, 2 bases at V and 14 bases at J, with 9 bases in the middle. The chain's CDR3 is CASSLRVQFF. Written as DNA, the CDR3 is TGTGCCAGCAGCTTACGCGTACAGTTCTTT.

The chain links TRBV2 to TRBJ2-7; D remains ambiguous. Trimming pared 6 bases from V and 1 base from J, leaving 7 bases between. Germline V gene sequence: CDR1 SNHLY, CDR2 FYNNEI. The CDR3 length is 12 residues. The CDR3 region has the DNA TGTGCCAGCAGGCAGCTTTCCTACGAGCAGTACTTC. Translated, it gives CASRQLSYEQYF.

The V call is TRBV29-1, the J call TRBJ1-2, with no clear D. Trimming removed 1 base at V and 4 bases at J, with 13 bases between. The CDR3 length is 14 residues. The germline V gene encodes CDR1 SQVTM and CDR2 ANQGSEA. The CDR3 spells CSVEVQTKTYGYTF. Here the CDR3 DNA reads TGCAGCGTTGAAGTTCAAACTAAAACCTATGGCTACACCTTC.

The chain recombines TRBV23-1 with TRBJ2-6; 8 bases align to TRBD2. TRBV23-1 carries the ORF label, with uncertain function. The CDR3 is 19 amino acids. V lost 4 bases to trimming and J lost 0 bases; unmatched junction nucleotides: 11. For the CDR3, the DNA is TGCGCCAGCAGTCTATCTGCGGGGGGTATTCCCTCTGGGGCCAACGTCCTGACTTTC. Protein: CASSLSAGGIPSGANVLTF.

This chain uses TRBV7-6 with TRBJ2-3; D is ambiguous. Looked up from germline, CDR1 is SGHVS and CDR2 is FNYEAQ. The CDR3 runs 13 residues. Trimming left V 2 bases short and J 4 bases short, with 7 bases between. The CDR3: CASSLSVADTQYF. DNA for the CDR3: TGTGCCAGCAGCTTAAGTGTTGCAGATACGCAGTATTTT.

The J gene is TRBJ2-5, the V gene TRBV6-1, with TRBD2 identical over 8 bases. After removal of 2 bases from V and 5 bases from J, the junction contained 7 bases not matched to a gene. Per the germline V gene, CDR1 is MNHNS and CDR2 is SASEGT. The CDR3 consists of 15 residues. The CDR3 DNA follows: TGTGCCAGCAGTGAAAGCTCCGGGGGGGCGGAGACCCAGTACTTC. It codes for CASSESSGGAETQYF.

This clone has just one count. The genes are TRBV21-1 and TRBJ2-5; the table's D call, TRBD2, has no DNA check behind it. TRBV21-1 is marked as a pseudogene. This CDR3 has 19 amino acids. For the CDR3, the DNA is TGTGCCAGCAGCAGCAACACCTCACCGACTAGCGGGGGGGAAGAGACCCAGTACTTC. Translating it yields CASSSNTSPTSGGEETQYF.

The chain uses TRBV5-4 and TRBJ1-2; D gene unclear. CDR3 length: 15 amino acids. The V gene's germline CDR1 is SGHNT and CDR2 YYREEE (reference sequence). V lost 0 bases, J lost 4 bases, and 13 bases lay in between. The CDR3 coding sequence is TGTGCCAGCAGCTTGGACGCTCAGGCCGGCTATGGCTACACCTTC. Its translation: CASSLDAQAGYGYTF. The whole variable domain, remainder taken from reference TRBV5-4 and TRBJ1-2, is ETGVTQSPTHLIKTRGQQVTLRCSSQSGHNTVSWYQQALGQGPQFIFQYYREEENGRGNFPPRFSGLQFPNYSSELNVNALELDDSALYLCASSLDAQAGYGYTFGSGTRLTVV.

The chain employs TRBV27 and TRBJ1-1, with 12 bases that match TRBD1. The CDR3 is 16 amino acids. The V gene's germline CDR1 is MNHEY and CDR2 SMNVEV (reference sequence). The V and J ends lost 2 bases and 6 bases, in that order; junction bases with no gene match: 7. CDR3 protein: CASSLPGTGGLAEAFF. The CDR3 region has the DNA TGTGCCAGCAGTTTACCCGGGACAGGGGGCTTGGCTGAAGCTTTCTTT.

The genes are TRBV7-2 and TRBJ1-4; 7 positions agree with TRBD1. This CDR3 is built from 16 residues. Losses at the gene ends were 5 bases for V and 3 bases for J; bases not matched to a gene: 9. Per germline, CDR1 SGHTA and CDR2 FQGNSA. The CDR3 here is CASSINLGGPNEKLFF. CDR3 sequence (DNA): TGTGCCAGCAGCATCAACCTAGGGGGCCCTAATGAAAAACTGTTTTTT.

The V gene is TRBV18, the J gene TRBJ1-2, with TRBD1 matching over 9 bases. The V gene's germline CDR1 is KGHSH and CDR2 LQKENI. Unmatched junction bases numbered 8, after V lost 4 bases and J lost 8 bases. This CDR3 is 14 amino acids long. The CDR3: CASSRDRDLSGYTF. CDR3 nucleotides: TGTGCCAGCTCACGGGACAGGGATTTAAGCGGCTACACCTTC.

This chain uses TRBV5-6 with TRBJ2-7, with D maybe TRBD2 (5 bases). Trimming pared 2 bases from V and 7 bases from J, leaving 16 bases between. The germline gives CDR1 SGHDT, CDR2 YYEEEE. The CDR3 runs 14 residues. DNA of the CDR3: TGTGCCAGCAGCTTCGTCCGGGATAACCGGGAGCAGTACTTC. This gives the protein CASSFVRDNREQYF.

The chain combines TRBV28 with TRBJ2-7; the match to TRBD2 covers 9 bases. This CDR3 contains 15 residues. The germline gives CDR1 MDHEN, CDR2 SYDVKM. V lost 8 bases, J lost 0 bases, and 8 bases stayed unmatched. DNA for the CDR3: TGTGCCAGCCAATCTAGCGGGGTCACCTCCTACGAGCAGTACTTC. Amino acid sequence: CASQSSGVTSYEQYF.

This chain joins TRBV4-1 and TRBJ1-5; D may be TRBD1 (6 bases). The CDR3 consists of 16 residues. Germline CDR1 and CDR2: MGHRA and YSYEKL. Trimming stripped 1 base from V and 6 bases from J, with 16 bases between. Here the CDR3 reads CASSQGRRGAGQPQHF. As DNA, the CDR3 is TGCGCCAGCAGCCAAGGCCGCAGGGGCGCCGGTCAGCCCCAGCATTTT.

The chain carries TRBV9 and TRBJ2-3, with 9 bases aligning to TRBD2. Germline V gives CDR1 SGDLS, CDR2 YYNGEE. J gave up 14 bases and V 0 bases, and 16 bases lay outside the gene matches. CDR3 length: 16 amino acids. The CDR3 DNA sequence: TGTGCCAGCAGCGTAGTGGCTAGCGGGGTCGGACCCCAACGGTATTTT. Its protein product is CASSVVASGVGPQRYF. Combining the CDR3 with reference TRBV9 and TRBJ2-3 gives the whole variable domain DSGVTQTPKHLITATGQRVTLRCSPRSGDLSVYWYQQSLDQGLQFLIQYYNGEERAKGNILERFSAQQFPDLHSELNLSSLELGDSALYFCASSVVASGVGPQRYFGPGTRLTVL.

The CDR3 loop is CASSPATSGGYRSYEQYF. CDR3 coding DNA: TGTGCCAGCTCACCAGCGACTAGCGGGGGGTACCGATCCTACGAGCAGTACTTC. V is TRBV18 and J is TRBJ2-5, with 13 bases aligning to TRBD2. The J call is in doubt because the DNA end fits TRBJ2-7 better. Germline CDR1 reads KGHSH; CDR2 reads LQKENI. The CDR3 is 18 amino acids.

This chain uses TRBV5-4 with TRBJ1-2; 7 bases are shared with TRBD1. Per germline, CDR1 SGHNT and CDR2 YYREEE (reference sequence). V shed 4 bases and J 2 bases; nucleotides not matched to a gene: 2. The CDR3 is 13 residues long. CDR3 loop: CASSGDSNYGYTF. In DNA, the CDR3 is TGTGCCAGCAGCGGGGACAGCAACTATGGCTACACCTTC. Looking up the rest from reference TRBV5-4 and TRBJ1-2 gives the full variable domain: ETGVTQSPTHLIKTRGQQVTLRCSSQSGHNTVSWYQQALGQGPQFIFQYYREEENGRGNFPPRFSGLQFPNYSSELNVNALELDDSALYLCASSGDSNYGYTFGSGTRLTVV.